This is a list of T cell receptor beta chains from one sample in a study of T cell responses to AZD1222 COVID-19 vaccine. TCRdb's table, derived via immunoSEQ multiplex PCR, lists solely in-frame clones and lacks some. This repertoire shows 100,000 to 150,000 clones, about nine tenths found once; its top ten account for 1.3% to 1.5%. Sequenced material: peripheral blood, taken on day 0 of AZD1222 vaccination. These receptors came from an adult in good health. Both conserved end residues are part of each CDR3. Each record gives: D gene, V gene, CDR3 length, clone size, J gene, CDR3 protein, CDR3 DNA. The D gene is left open where the match is weak. Size is omitted from some rows. Given values are once, few, many or a class for expanded clones.

D gene: TRBD2
V gene: TRBV29-1
CDR3 length: 13
clone size: .
J gene: TRBJ2-5
CDR3 protein: CSGTSGGQETQYF
CDR3 DNA: TGCAGCGGGACTAGCGGGGGACAAGAGACCCAGTACTTC

D gene: .
V gene: TRBV29-1
CDR3 length: 11
clone size: .
J gene: TRBJ2-7
CDR3 protein: CSVVLGYEQYF
CDR3 DNA: TGCAGCGTTGTGTTGGGTTACGAGCAGTACTTC

D gene: .
V gene: TRBV7-9
CDR3 length: 15
clone size: .
J gene: TRBJ1-5
CDR3 protein: CASSRLEGRNQPQHF
CDR3 DNA: TGTGCCAGCAGTCGCTTGGAAGGGCGCAATCAGCCCCAGCATTTT

D gene: .
V gene: TRBV3-1/TRBV3-2
CDR3 length: 14
clone size: .
J gene: TRBJ2-1
CDR3 protein: CASSQERRSNEQFF
CDR3 DNA: TGTGCCAGCAGCCAAGAACGTCGGAGTAATGAGCAGTTCTTC

D gene: .
V gene: TRBV5-4
CDR3 length: 15
clone size: .
J gene: TRBJ2-1
CDR3 protein: CASSLVSGTYNEQFF
CDR3 DNA: TGTGCCAGCAGCTTGGTGTCCGGGACGTACAATGAGCAGTTCTTC

D gene: .
V gene: TRBV6-5
CDR3 length: 12
clone size: .
J gene: TRBJ1-2
CDR3 protein: CASVFRLNGYTF
CDR3 DNA: TGTGCCAGCGTTTTCAGGCTCAATGGCTACACCTTC

D gene: .
V gene: TRBV5-6
CDR3 length: 14
clone size: few
J gene: TRBJ2-2
CDR3 protein: CASSLWTRRGELFF
CDR3 DNA: TGTGCCAGCAGCTTGTGGACACGGCGTGGGGAGCTGTTTTTT

D gene: .
V gene: TRBV19
CDR3 length: 14
clone size: .
J gene: TRBJ1-1
CDR3 protein: CASNDPAMNTEAFF
CDR3 DNA: TGTGCCAGTAATGACCCGGCAATGAACACTGAAGCTTTCTTT

D gene: .
V gene: TRBV3-1/TRBV3-2
CDR3 length: 16
clone size: few
J gene: TRBJ1-6
CDR3 protein: CASMGGGSSYNSPLHF
CDR3 DNA: TGTGCCAGCATGGGGGGAGGGAGCTCCTATAATTCACCCCTCCACTTT

D gene: TRBD1
V gene: TRBV25-1
CDR3 length: 16
clone size: .
J gene: TRBJ2-7
CDR3 protein: CASSEAGTGGVYEQYF
CDR3 DNA: TGTGCCAGCAGTGAAGCCGGGACAGGGGGTGTGTACGAGCAGTACTTC

D gene: .
V gene: TRBV4-3
CDR3 length: 15
clone size: few
J gene: TRBJ1-2
CDR3 protein: CASSQEIAPNYGYTF
CDR3 DNA: TGCGCCAGCAGCCAAGAAATAGCACCTAACTATGGCTACACCTTC

D gene: .
V gene: TRBV28
CDR3 length: 14
clone size: once
J gene: TRBJ1-1
CDR3 protein: CASSLFEGNTEAFF
CDR3 DNA: TGTGCCAGCAGTTTATTTGAAGGGAACACTGAAGCTTTCTTT

D gene: TRBD1
V gene: TRBV6-5
CDR3 length: 12
clone size: .
J gene: TRBJ1-2
CDR3 protein: CASSLTGGGYTF
CDR3 DNA: TGTGCCAGCAGCCTGACAGGGGGCGGCTACACCTTC

D gene: .
V gene: TRBV11-2
CDR3 length: 15
clone size: .
J gene: TRBJ2-3
CDR3 protein: CASSLRRGVRDTQYF
CDR3 DNA: TGTGCCAGCAGCTTACGACGCGGGGTCAGAGATACGCAGTATTTT

D gene: TRBD1
V gene: TRBV28
CDR3 length: 15
clone size: .
J gene: TRBJ1-6
CDR3 protein: CASRGLAGGNSPLHF
CDR3 DNA: TGTGCCAGCAGGGGACTTGCAGGGGGTAATTCACCCCTCCACTTT

D gene: TRBD2
V gene: TRBV4-1
CDR3 length: 16
clone size: .
J gene: TRBJ2-3
CDR3 protein: CASSQDGEGRTDTQYF
CDR3 DNA: TGCGCCAGCAGCCAAGATGGGGAGGGACGGACAGATACGCAGTATTTT

D gene: .
V gene: TRBV18
CDR3 length: 15
clone size: .
J gene: TRBJ1-1
CDR3 protein: CASSRNNRRNTEAFF
CDR3 DNA: TGTGCCAGCTCAAGGAATAACAGGAGGAACACTGAAGCTTTCTTT

D gene: TRBD1
V gene: TRBV19
CDR3 length: 15
clone size: .
J gene: TRBJ2-7
CDR3 protein: CASSIGTGKSYEQYF
CDR3 DNA: TGTGCCAGTAGCATTGGGACAGGGAAATCCTACGAGCAGTACTTC

D gene: .
V gene: TRBV5-5
CDR3 length: 16
clone size: once
J gene: TRBJ2-1
CDR3 protein: CASSLVETSSYNEQFF
CDR3 DNA: TGTGCCAGCAGCTTGGTAGAAACTAGCTCCTACAATGAGCAGTTCTTC

D gene: TRBD1
V gene: TRBV13
CDR3 length: 15
clone size: .
J gene: TRBJ1-4
CDR3 protein: CASSVGTGDNEKLFF
CDR3 DNA: TGTGCCAGCAGCGTAGGGACAGGGGATAATGAAAAACTGTTTTTT

D gene: .
V gene: TRBV2
CDR3 length: 14
clone size: .
J gene: TRBJ1-1
CDR3 protein: CASIKTQQGTEAFF
CDR3 DNA: TGTGCCAGCATCAAAACCCAGCAGGGCACTGAAGCTTTCTTT

D gene: .
V gene: TRBV7-9
CDR3 length: 14
clone size: once
J gene: TRBJ2-7
CDR3 protein: CASSLERDSYEQYF
CDR3 DNA: TGTGCCAGCAGCTTAGAACGGGACTCCTACGAGCAGTACTTC